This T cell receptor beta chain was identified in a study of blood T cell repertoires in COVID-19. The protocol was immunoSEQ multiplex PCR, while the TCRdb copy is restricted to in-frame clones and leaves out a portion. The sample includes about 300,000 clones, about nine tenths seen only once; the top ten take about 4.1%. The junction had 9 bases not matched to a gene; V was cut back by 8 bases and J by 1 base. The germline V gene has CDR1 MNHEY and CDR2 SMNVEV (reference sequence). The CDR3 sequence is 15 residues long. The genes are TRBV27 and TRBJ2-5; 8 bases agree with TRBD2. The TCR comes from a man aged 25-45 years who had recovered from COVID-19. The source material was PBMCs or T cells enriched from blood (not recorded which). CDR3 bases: TGTGCCAGCGGCCTCATAGCGGGGTTCCAAGAGACCCAGTACTTC. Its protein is CASGLIAGFQETQYF.